These 23 T cell receptor beta chains were sequenced from one sample in a study of CD8 T cells in ankylosing spondylitis. Using its own MiXCR run on the 5' RACE reads, TCRdb lists one record per CDR3 protein. In the table there are under 450,000 distinct CDR3 sequences, approximately 17% of which are singletons. No cognate antigen is known for these TCRs. Whole-study results and caveats: The study identified a TCR beta motif of under ten highly homologous variants that appeared characteristic of ankylosing spondylitis blood.

Material for sequencing was blood, either unsorted or a sorted T cell fraction (not recorded which). These receptors were collected from a male donor with ankylosing spondylitis.

This clonotype has more than one count but fewer than ten. The chain's CDR3 is CSALGQAYSNQPQHF. For the CDR3, the DNA is TGCAGTGCTCTTGGACAGGCCTATAGCAATCAGCCCCAGCATTTT. The chain combines TRBV20-1 with TRBJ1-5, with 7 nucleotides matching TRBD1. Germline V CDR1 and CDR2: DFQATT, SNEGSKA (reference sequence). This CDR3 spans 15 amino acids. V lost 5 bases, J lost 0 bases, and 7 bases stayed unmatched.

The chain links TRBV20-1 to TRBJ2-1; TRBD2 matches at 7 bases. Germline CDR1 is DFQATT and CDR2 is SNEGSKA (reference sequence). The CDR3 runs to 14 residues. Unmatched junction bases numbered 7, after V lost 5 bases and J lost 3 bases. CDR3 sequence reads: CSAHDRGSYNEQFF. The DNA of the CDR3 is TGCAGTGCTCATGATCGCGGGAGCTACAATGAGCAGTTCTTC.

This clonotype was observed many times. This chain links TRBV4-2 with TRBJ2-5; TRBD2 agrees at 8 bases. The CDR3 loop spans 15 amino acids. From germline, CDR1 is LGHNA and CDR2 YNFKEQ. V lost 1 base and J lost 5; bases outside the gene matches: 6. CDR3 coding DNA: TGTGCCAGCAGCCAAGCGGGAGGGCCGAAGGAGACCCAGTACTTC. As protein: CASSQAGGPKETQYF.

In this sample, this clonotype turned up a few times. V usage is TRBV6-2 or TRBV6-3 and J usage is TRBJ2-5; maybe TRBD2 (6 bases). The CDR3 contains 15 residues. V lost 6 bases to trimming and J lost 5 bases, with 19 bases between them. Germline CDR1 reads MNHEY; CDR2 reads SVGEGT. CDR3 nucleotide sequence: TGTGCCAGCAGCCGGAGGGACTCCGCCGAGGAGACCCAGTACTTC. Translation gives CASSRRDSAEETQYF.

V gene TRBV10-3 combines with J gene TRBJ2-2; D possibly uses TRBD1 or TRBD2 (6 bases each). The CDR3 loop spans 14 amino acids. V was trimmed by 7 bases and J by 5 bases, leaving 14 bases between them. Germline CDR1 reads ENHRY; CDR2 reads SYGVKD. CDR3 nucleotide sequence: TGTGCCATCATGGGGGGCGTTCGGACCGGGGAGCTGTTTTTT. It is translated as CAIMGGVRTGELFF.

This clonotype was observed a few times. This sequence joins TRBV12-3 or TRBV12-4 and TRBJ1-3; the D gene is possibly TRBD1 (6 bases). The CDR3 sequence is 18 residues long. V was clipped by 3 bases and J by 4 bases, with 22 bases between them. The CDR3 region is CASSFRGVRTSLGNTIYF. CDR3 nucleotide sequence: TGTGCCAGCAGTTTTAGGGGGGTTCGTACTTCGTTAGGAAACACCATATATTTT.

V gene TRBV28 combines with J gene TRBJ2-5; 14 bases map to TRBD2. The CDR3 spans 17 residues. Germline lookup yields CDR1 MDHEN and CDR2 SYDVKM. The junction had 10 bases not matched to a gene; V was cut back by 5 bases and J by 5 bases. CDR3 in amino acids: CASSPLGLAGARETQYF. CDR3 bases: TGTGCCAGCAGTCCCTTGGGACTAGCGGGAGCTCGGGAGACCCAGTACTTC.

This chain connects TRBV18 to TRBJ1-2; possibly TRBD1 for D (6 bases). This CDR3 comprises 14 residues. V was pared by 6 bases and J by 7 bases, with 18 bases between. Germline V lookup: CDR1 KGHSH, CDR2 LQKENI. In DNA, the CDR3 is TGTGCCAGCTCCCCTACGGCGGGGGCCTCTGGCTACACCTTC. Translation gives CASSPTAGASGYTF.

The gene calls are TRBV6-1 and TRBJ2-7; 7 positions agree with TRBD1. Per germline, CDR1 MNHNS and CDR2 SASEGT. V was clipped by 5 bases and J by 1 base; unmatched bases: 8. The CDR3 loop spans 15 amino acids. The chain's CDR3 is CASSIKGGLSYEQYF. The CDR3 nucleotides are TGTGCCAGCAGTATTAAAGGGGGCTTGTCCTACGAGCAGTACTTC.

The V and J genes are TRBV4-2 and TRBJ2-2, with 11 bases fitting TRBD1. Germline values: CDR1 LGHNA, CDR2 YNFKEQ. There are 16 residues in the CDR3. After removal of 9 bases from V and 5 bases from J, the junction contained 11 bases not matched to a gene. CDR3: CARGVRDRGGTGELFF. Here the CDR3 DNA reads TGTGCCAGGGGGGTTCGGGACAGGGGGGGAACCGGGGAGCTGTTTTTT.

The V gene is TRBV20-1, the J gene TRBJ1-1; possible D gene TRBD1, 6 bases. Germline CDR1 reads DFQATT; CDR2 reads SNEGSKA (reference sequence). Trimming took 1 base from V and 1 from J, leaving 10 bases between them. The CDR3 runs 14 residues. In DNA form, the CDR3 reads TGCAGTGCTAGAGTGGGGGGCAAGAACACTGAAGCTTTCTTT. It codes for CSARVGGKNTEAFF.

The chain employs TRBV11-2 and TRBJ2-7; 8 bases fit TRBD2. CDR3 length: 13 residues. Germline V gives CDR1 SGHAT, CDR2 FQNNGV. After removal of 0 bases from V and 5 bases from J, the junction contained 0 bases not matched to a gene. The CDR3: CASSLDGGDEQYF. The CDR3 DNA sequence: TGTGCCAGCAGCTTAGACGGGGGGGACGAGCAGTACTTC.

In this sample, this clonotype turned up a few times. The chain links TRBV3-1 to TRBJ1-2, with TRBD1 identical over 7 bases. The germline gives CDR1 LGHDT, CDR2 YNNKEL (reference sequence). Losses at the gene ends were 4 bases for V and 4 bases for J; bases not matched to a gene: 9. The CDR3 spans 15 residues. The CDR3 here is CASSLQGRGPYGYTF. CDR3 bases: TGTGCCAGCAGCCTGCAAGGAAGGGGGCCCTATGGCTACACCTTC.

This chain joins TRBV12-3 or TRBV12-4 and TRBJ1-4; 10 bases line up with TRBD1. The CDR3 is 14 residues long. The trim removed 6 bases at V and 6 bases at J, leaving 4 bases unmatched. CDR3 amino acids: CASRWTGGDEKLFF. CDR3 nucleotide sequence: TGTGCCAGCAGATGGACAGGGGGAGATGAAAAACTGTTTTTT.

This clonotype appeared many times. The rearrangement links TRBV29-1 to TRBJ2-2; D tentatively fits TRBD1 or TRBD2 (5 bases each). With 4 bases removed from V and 0 bases from J, the gap between germline ends came to 15 bases. This CDR3 contains 16 residues. Per the germline V gene, CDR1 is SQVTM and CDR2 is ANQGSEA. CDR3 DNA: TGCAGCGTTGTTAAAATCGGGGCAGCGAACACCGGGGAGCTGTTTTTT. This codes for CSVVKIGAANTGELFF.

The V and J genes are TRBV2 and TRBJ2-7; no clear D. Germline CDR1 SNHLY, CDR2 FYNNEI. Deletions cut 4 bases from V and 3 bases from J, with 10 bases between. CDR3 length equals 13 residues. The CDR3 DNA sequence: TGTGCCAGCAGTGGCGGAGCTGGCTACGAGCAGTACTTC. Its protein product is CASSGGAGYEQYF.

This clonotype turned up a few times. The chain employs TRBV12-3 or TRBV12-4 and TRBJ2-3, with D possibly being TRBD2 (6 bases). V shed 4 bases and J shed 6 bases, with 14 bases lying between them. The CDR3 has 14 amino acids. The CDR3 region is CASSSDAAGDTQYF. The CDR3 region has the DNA TGTGCCAGCAGTTCGGACGCGGCGGGGGATACGCAGTATTTT.

Concerning this clonotype itself: A much larger clonotype is one base distant, so this may be a read error. This chain connects TRBV6-1 to TRBJ2-2, with D perhaps TRBD1 or TRBD2 (5 bases each). Trimming left V 6 bases short and J 5 bases short, with 19 bases between. Per germline, CDR1 MNHNS and CDR2 SASEGT. There are 16 residues in the CDR3. CDR3 in amino acids: CASRPPGRRRTGELFF. For the CDR3, the DNA is TGTGCCAGCAGACCCCCGGGACGGCGGAGGACCGGGGAGCTGTTTTTT.

V and J are TRBV3-1 and TRBJ2-5; a possible D gene is TRBD1 (6 bases). Germline lookup yields CDR1 LGHDT and CDR2 YNNKEL (reference sequence). There are 15 residues in the CDR3. V was trimmed by 4 bases and J by 2 bases, leaving 14 bases between them. The CDR3 DNA follows: TGTGCCAGCAGCCCCATTGGGGGCAGGCAAGAGACCCAGTACTTC. Translation: CASSPIGGRQETQYF.

This clonotype was detected a few times. V is TRBV3-1 and J is TRBJ2-7, with D perhaps TRBD2 (6 bases). V lost 4 bases and J lost 4, with 14 bases in between. The CDR3 totals 14 residues. From germline, CDR1 is LGHDT and CDR2 YNNKEL (reference sequence). The CDR3 DNA is TGTGCCAGCAGCCTCCTCGGGAGTCCGTACGAGCAGTACTTC. Protein: CASSLLGSPYEQYF.

The chain carries TRBV20-1 and TRBJ2-7; 8 bases fit TRBD1. Trimming took 6 bases from V and 6 from J; bases not matched to a gene: 16. This CDR3 contains 15 residues. The germline CDR1 and CDR2 sequences are DFQATT and SNEGSKA (reference sequence). The CDR3 region has the DNA TGCAGTGCCAAGGACAGGGCCCCTTTTGGGGGCGAGCAGTACTTC. It translates to CSAKDRAPFGGEQYF.

The chain employs TRBV6-2 or TRBV6-3 and TRBJ2-7; the match to TRBD2 covers 10 bases. V trimming: 4 bases; J trimming: 6 bases; junction bases outside the gene matches: 6. CDR1 and CDR2 (germline): MNHEY, SVGEGT. There are 14 residues in the CDR3. The CDR3 nucleotides read TGTGCCAGCAGTTTCGCTAGCGGGAGAGGCGAGCAGTACTTC. It codes for CASSFASGRGEQYF.

This clonotype has a handful of counts. This chain links TRBV20-1 with TRBJ2-7; weak D call: TRBD1 (6 bases). The V end lost 6 bases, the J end lost 3 bases, and 18 bases lay between the germline ends. Germline values: CDR1 DFQATT, CDR2 SNEGSKA (reference sequence). The CDR3 spans 14 residues. In DNA form, the CDR3 reads TGCAGTGCCCCTGGGGGCGTAGTAGGCTACGAGCAGTACTTC. Protein product: CSAPGGVVGYEQYF.